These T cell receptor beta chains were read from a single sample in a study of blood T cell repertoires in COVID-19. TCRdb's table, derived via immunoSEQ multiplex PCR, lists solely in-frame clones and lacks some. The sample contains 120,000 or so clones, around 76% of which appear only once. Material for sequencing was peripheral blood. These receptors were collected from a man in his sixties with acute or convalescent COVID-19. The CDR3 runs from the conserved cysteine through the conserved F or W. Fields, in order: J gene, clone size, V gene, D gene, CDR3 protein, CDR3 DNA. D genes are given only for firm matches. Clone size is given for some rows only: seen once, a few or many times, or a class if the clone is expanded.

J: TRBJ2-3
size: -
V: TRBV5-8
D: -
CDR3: CASSFDSRGAGDTQYF
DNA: TGTGCCAGCAGCTTTGACTCCAGGGGTGCTGGAGATACGCAGTATTTT

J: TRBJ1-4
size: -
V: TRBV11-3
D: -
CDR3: CASSLKGVGEEKLFF
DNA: TGTGCCAGCAGCTTGAAAGGGGTGGGCGAGGAAAAACTGTTTTTT

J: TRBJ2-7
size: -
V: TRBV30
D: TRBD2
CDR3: CAWRMGGGNEQYF
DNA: TGTGCCTGGAGGATGGGGGGAGGGAACGAGCAGTACTTC

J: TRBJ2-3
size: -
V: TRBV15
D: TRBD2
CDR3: CATSSPSGRRGPDTQYF
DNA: TGTGCCACGTCAAGCCCGAGCGGGAGGAGGGGCCCAGATACGCAGTATTTT

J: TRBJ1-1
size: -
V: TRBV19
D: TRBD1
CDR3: CASSGQARAAAFF
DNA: TGTGCCAGTAGTGGACAGGCACGCGCTGCAGCTTTCTTT

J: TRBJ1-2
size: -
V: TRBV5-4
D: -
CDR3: CASSLRDYGYTF
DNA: TGTGCCAGCAGCTTACGGGACTATGGCTACACCTTC

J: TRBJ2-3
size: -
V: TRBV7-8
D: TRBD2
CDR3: CASSTRPAGGDSSTDTQYF
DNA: TGTGCCAGCAGTACGAGGCCAGCGGGGGGAGATTCTAGCACAGATACGCAGTATTTT

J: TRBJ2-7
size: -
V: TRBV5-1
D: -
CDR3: CASSPGSVNEQYF
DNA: TGCGCCAGCAGCCCGGGGTCAGTAAACGAGCAGTACTTC

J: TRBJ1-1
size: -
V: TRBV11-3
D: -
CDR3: CASSPRGRQGINTEAFF
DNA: TGTGCCAGCAGCCCCCGTGGTAGGCAGGGGATAAACACTGAAGCTTTCTTT

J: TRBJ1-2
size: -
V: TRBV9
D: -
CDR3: CASSVAGGFGYGYTF
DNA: TGTGCCAGCAGCGTAGCTGGCGGGTTTGGGTATGGCTACACCTTC

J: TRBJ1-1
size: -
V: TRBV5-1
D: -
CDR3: CASTSWGLNTEAFF
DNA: TGCGCCAGCACCTCGTGGGGGCTAAACACTGAAGCTTTCTTT

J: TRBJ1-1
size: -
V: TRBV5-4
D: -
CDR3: CASSFVDGREAFF
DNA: TGTGCCAGCAGCTTCGTAGATGGGAGAGAAGCTTTCTTT

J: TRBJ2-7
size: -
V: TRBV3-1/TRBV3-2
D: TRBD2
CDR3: CASSPYGTSGGYEQYF
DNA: TGTGCCAGCAGCCCCTACGGTACCAGCGGGGGATACGAGCAGTACTTC

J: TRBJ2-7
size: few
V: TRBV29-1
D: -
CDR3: CSGGQTYEQYF
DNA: TGCAGCGGAGGACAGACCTACGAGCAGTACTTC

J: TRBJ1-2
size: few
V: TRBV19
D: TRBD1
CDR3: CASSTRQGFVVLRYTF
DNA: TGTGCCAGTAGTACGAGACAGGGTTTCGTGGTGTTGCGCTACACCTTC

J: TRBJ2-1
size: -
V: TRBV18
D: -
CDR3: CASSPDDYSSNSYNEQFF
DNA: TGTGCCAGCTCACCAGATGACTACAGCTCCAACTCCTACAATGAGCAGTTCTTC

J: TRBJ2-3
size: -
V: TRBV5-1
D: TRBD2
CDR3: CASSTGGSPDTQYF
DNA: TGCGCCAGCAGCACGGGGGGATCACCCGATACGCAGTATTTT

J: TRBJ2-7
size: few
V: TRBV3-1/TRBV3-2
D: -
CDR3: CASSQDLITRGYEQYF
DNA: TGTGCCAGCAGCCAAGATCTCATAACACGGGGATACGAGCAGTACTTC

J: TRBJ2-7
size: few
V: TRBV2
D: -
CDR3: CAGAPGAATYEQYF
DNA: TGTGCCGGGGCCCCGGGAGCGGCCACCTACGAGCAGTACTTC

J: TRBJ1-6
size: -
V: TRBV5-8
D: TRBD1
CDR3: CASSLPGQGNSPLHF
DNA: TGTGCCAGCAGCTTGCCGGGACAGGGAAATTCACCCCTCCACTTT

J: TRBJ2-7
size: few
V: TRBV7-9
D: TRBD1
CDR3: CASSMNGQAGDEQYF
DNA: TGTGCCAGCAGCATGAACGGACAGGCTGGGGACGAGCAGTACTTC

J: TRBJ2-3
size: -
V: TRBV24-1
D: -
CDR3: CATSALSSSNTDTQYF
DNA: TGTGCCACCAGTGCACTTTCGAGCTCTAATACAGATACGCAGTATTTT

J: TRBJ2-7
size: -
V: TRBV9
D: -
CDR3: CASSVAPGGTYEQYF
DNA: TGTGCCAGCAGCGTAGCCCCCGGCGGGACCTACGAGCAGTACTTC

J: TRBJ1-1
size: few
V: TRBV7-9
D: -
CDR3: CASSLPPQAVGAFF
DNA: TGTGCCAGCAGCTTACCCCCGCAGGCAGTGGGAGCTTTCTTT

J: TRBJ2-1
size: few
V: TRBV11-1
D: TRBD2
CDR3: CASSVERTSGGHQFF
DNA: TGTGCCAGCAGCGTCGAACGGACTAGCGGGGGGCATCAGTTCTTC

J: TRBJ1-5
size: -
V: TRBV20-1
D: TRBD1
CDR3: CSASTGGNQPQHF
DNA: TGCAGTGCGAGTACAGGGGGCAATCAGCCCCAGCATTTT

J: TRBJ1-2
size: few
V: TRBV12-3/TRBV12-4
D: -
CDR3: CASSFGGSRGYTF
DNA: TGTGCCAGCAGTTTCGGGGGTTCTAGGGGCTACACCTTC

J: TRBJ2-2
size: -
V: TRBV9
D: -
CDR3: CASSVATGYTGELFF
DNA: TGTGCCAGCAGCGTAGCTACCGGGTACACCGGGGAGCTGTTTTTT

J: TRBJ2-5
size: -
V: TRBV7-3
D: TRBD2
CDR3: CASSLKPGLAGVGETQYF
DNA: TGTGCCAGCAGCTTAAAACCTGGACTAGCGGGAGTTGGAGAGACCCAGTACTTC

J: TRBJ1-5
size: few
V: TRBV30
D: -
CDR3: CAWSLGGHNQPQHF
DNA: TGTGCCTGGAGTTTAGGAGGTCACAATCAGCCCCAGCATTTT

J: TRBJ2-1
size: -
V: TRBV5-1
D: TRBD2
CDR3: CASSNTGTTSYNEQFF
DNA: TGCGCCAGCAGCAATACCGGGACTACTTCCTACAATGAGCAGTTCTTC

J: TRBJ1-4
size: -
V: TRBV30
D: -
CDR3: CAWSGVGGPNEKLFF
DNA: TGTGCCTGGAGTGGAGTCGGAGGGCCTAATGAAAAACTGTTTTTT

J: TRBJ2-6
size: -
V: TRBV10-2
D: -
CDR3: CASTPSMWANVLTF
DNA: TGCGCCAGCACCCCCTCTATGTGGGCCAACGTCCTGACTTTC

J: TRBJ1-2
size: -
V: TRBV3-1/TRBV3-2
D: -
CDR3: CASTPPGGARGGYTF
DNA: TGTGCCAGCACCCCCCCGGGGGGGGCGCGAGGAGGCTACACCTTC

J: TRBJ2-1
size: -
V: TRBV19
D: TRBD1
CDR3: CASSIDRGKYNEQFF
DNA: TGTGCCAGTAGTATCGACAGGGGTAAATACAATGAGCAGTTCTTC

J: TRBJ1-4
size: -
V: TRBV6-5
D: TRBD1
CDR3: CASSLNRGLEKLFF
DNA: TGTGCCAGCAGCTTGAACAGGGGGCTTGAAAAACTGTTTTTT

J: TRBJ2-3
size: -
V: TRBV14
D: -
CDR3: CASSDPAGGRQDTQYF
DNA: TGTGCCAGCAGCGATCCGGCAGGGGGGCGTCAAGATACGCAGTATTTT

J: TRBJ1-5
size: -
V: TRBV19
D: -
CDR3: CASRPPVGGSNQPQHF
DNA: TGTGCCAGTAGACCTCCGGTCGGCGGTAGCAATCAGCCCCAGCATTTT

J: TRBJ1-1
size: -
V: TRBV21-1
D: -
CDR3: CASTLLLGGSDTEAFF
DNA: TGTGCCAGCACCCTACTGCTGGGGGGGAGTGACACTGAAGCTTTCTTT

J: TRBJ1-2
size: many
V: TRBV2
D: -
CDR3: CASSNPPTSFNYGYTF
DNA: TGTGCCAGCAGTAATCCCCCGACAAGCTTTAACTATGGCTACACCTTC

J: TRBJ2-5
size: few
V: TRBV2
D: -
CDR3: CASSGWGLKETQYF
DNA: TGTGCCAGCAGTGGATGGGGGCTTAAAGAGACCCAGTACTTC

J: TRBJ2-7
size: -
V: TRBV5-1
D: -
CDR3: CASSFPGSYEQYF
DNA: TGCGCCAGCAGCTTCCCAGGGTCCTACGAGCAGTACTTC

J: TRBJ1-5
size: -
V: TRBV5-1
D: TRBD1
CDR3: CASRRDRGSGPQHF
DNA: TGCGCCAGCAGACGGGACAGGGGGTCGGGGCCCCAGCATTTT

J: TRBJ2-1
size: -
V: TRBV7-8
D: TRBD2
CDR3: CASSLRTSGRASNEQFF
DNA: TGTGCCAGCAGCTTAAGGACTAGCGGGAGGGCAAGCAATGAGCAGTTCTTC

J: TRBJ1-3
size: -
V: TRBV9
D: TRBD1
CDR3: CASSAGTGRLGSGNTIYF
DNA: TGTGCCAGCAGCGCGGGGACAGGGAGGTTGGGCTCTGGAAACACCATATATTTT

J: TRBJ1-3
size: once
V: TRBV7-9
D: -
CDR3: CASSKQGVRNTIYF
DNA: TGTGCCAGCAGCAAACAGGGAGTTCGAAACACCATATATTTT

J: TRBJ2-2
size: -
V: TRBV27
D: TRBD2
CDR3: CASRRMAGGGGELFF
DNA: TGTGCCAGCAGGCGTATGGCGGGAGGCGGCGGGGAGCTGTTTTTT

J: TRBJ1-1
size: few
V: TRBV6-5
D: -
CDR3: CASSSNLNTEAFF
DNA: TGTGCCAGTAGCAGTAACCTGAACACTGAAGCTTTCTTT

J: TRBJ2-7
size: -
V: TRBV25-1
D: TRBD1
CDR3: CASSESGTANSYEQYF
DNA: TGTGCCAGCAGTGAATCAGGGACAGCGAACTCCTACGAGCAGTACTTC

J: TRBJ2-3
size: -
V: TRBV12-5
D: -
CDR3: CASGLVGGTDTQYF
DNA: TGTGCTAGTGGTTTGGTCGGGGGCACAGATACGCAGTATTTT

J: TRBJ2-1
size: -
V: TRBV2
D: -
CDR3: CASSEQGVSYNEQFF
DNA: TGTGCCAGCAGTGAACAGGGTGTCTCCTACAATGAGCAGTTCTTC

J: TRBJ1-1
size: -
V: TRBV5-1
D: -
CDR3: CASSLGGRLGSTEAFF
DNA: TGCGCCAGCAGCTTGGGTGGACGCCTGGGGAGCACTGAAGCTTTCTTT

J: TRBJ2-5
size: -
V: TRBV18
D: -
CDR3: CASSPTLRETETQYF
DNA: TGTGCCAGCTCACCTACGTTGAGGGAGACGGAGACCCAGTACTTC

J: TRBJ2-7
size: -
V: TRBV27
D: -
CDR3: CASSFSTQTRGEQYF
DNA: TGTGCCAGCAGTTTTTCCACCCAGACTAGAGGAGAGCAGTACTTC

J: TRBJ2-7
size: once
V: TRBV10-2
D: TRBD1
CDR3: CASQSTGAAYEQYF
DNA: TGCGCCAGCCAATCGACAGGGGCGGCCTACGAGCAGTACTTC